This T cell receptor beta chain was captured in a study of OX40 agonist ivuxolimab in advanced cancers. The CDR3 spans 14 residues. Germline V gene sequence: CDR1 GTSNPN, CDR2 SVGIG (reference sequence). The V end was cut by 4 bases, the J end by 6 bases, with 15 bases between. Generated by immunoSEQ multiplex PCR, the TCRdb table keeps only in-frame clones and is missing some. The table includes 70,000 to 90,000 clones, approximately 86% detected once. The sequence was obtained from an adult with an advanced solid tumor such as melanoma, head and neck, liver or kidney cancer. The chain uses TRBV30 and TRBJ1-4, with D maybe TRBD1 (5 bases). Sequencing was performed on CD4+ or CD8+ T cells sorted from blood, taken in a trial of the OX40 agonist ivuxolimab. The CDR3 DNA reads as TGTGCCTGGACGATCAGAGGGGAGTATGAAAAACTGTTTTTT. Its protein is CAWTIRGEYEKLFF. Together with reference TRBV30 and TRBJ1-4, the CDR3 gives the full variable domain: SQTIHQWPATLVQPVGSPLSLECTVEGTSNPNLYWYRQAAGRGLQLLFYSVGIGQISSEVPQNLSASRPQDRQFILSSKKLLLSDSGFYLCAWTIRGEYEKLFFGSGTQLSVL.